The following is a T cell receptor beta chain sequence with its context. This CDR3 contains 14 residues. Trimming took 4 bases from V and 4 from J; bases not matched to a gene: 6. Germline assignment: CDR1 SGHRS and CDR2 YFSETQ. This record comes from a study of PD-L1 blockade in urothelial cancer. Documented time point: pretreatment peripheral blood. Libraries were prepared by immunoSEQ multiplex PCR; TCRdb keeps only in-frame clonotypes and omits some of them. The sample includes about 74,000 clones, roughly 90% of them seen just once. The source material was PBMCs, sampled around atezolizumab (anti-PD-L1) treatment. The receptor was isolated from a man between 65 and 85 years old with urothelial cancer. The chain has TRBV5-1 and TRBJ2-7; 9 bases are a match to TRBD2. In nucleotides, the CDR3 is TGCGCCAGCAGCGGTAGCGGGAGTGGGTACGAGCAGTACTTC. This gives the protein CASSGSGSGYEQYF.